Each of the 9 T cell receptor beta chains below was sequenced from the same sample in a study of a mutant IDH1 vaccine in newly diagnosed glioma. The sample's time point: week 23, last vaccination. Doses of 300 ug of mutant IDH1 20-mer peptide were given with topical imiquimod. Only in-frame clones appear in the TCRdb table, and some are missing; sequencing was by immunoSEQ multiplex PCR. The data hold tens of thousands of clones, with 80% observed a single time. Their specific antigens are unknown. The sample in question was PBMCs, obtained from a glioma patient whose treatment included an IDH1 peptide vaccine. These TCRs come from a man aged 40-49 years with glioma.

The J gene is TRBJ1-1, the V gene TRBV5-4; no clear D. This CDR3 has 13 residues. Germline assignment: CDR1 SGHNT and CDR2 YYREEE (reference sequence). V lost 2 bases and J lost 1, with 6 bases in between. The DNA for the CDR3 is TGTGCCAGCAGCTTTAGTGCGAACACTGAAGCTTTCTTT. Translation: CASSFSANTEAFF.

This clone was picked up a small number of times. This chain connects TRBV6-1 to TRBJ1-6, with D possibly matching TRBD1 (6 bases). Germline V gene lookup returns CDR1 MNHNS and CDR2 SASEGT. This CDR3 has 16 amino acids. Trimming shortened V by 3 bases and J by 6 bases, and 15 bases separated the two germline ends. The CDR3 loop reads CASSELGGRGNSPLHF. CDR3 coding DNA: TGTGCCAGCAGTGAGCTGGGGGGCCGGGGTAATTCACCCCTCCACTTT.

The V gene is TRBV5-6, the J gene TRBJ2-4; no definite D call. Germline V gene lookup returns CDR1 SGHDT and CDR2 YYEEEE. This CDR3 region has 15 residues. Trimming shortened V by 1 base and J by 0 bases, and 8 bases separated the two germline ends. The DNA of the CDR3 is TGTGCCAGCAGCTTGCAGACTCTAGCCAAAAACATTCAGTACTTC. Translation: CASSLQTLAKNIQYF.

A single count supports this clone. Here the CDR3 reads CASSARTGGLAEAFF. For the CDR3, the DNA is TGCGCCAGCAGCGCACGGACAGGGGGTTTAGCTGAAGCTTTCTTT. V usage is TRBV5-1 and J usage is TRBJ1-1; 10 bases are a match to TRBD1. Trimming removed 4 bases from V and 6 bases from J; junction bases left unmatched: 9. CDR3 length: 15 amino acids. CDR1 SGHRS and CDR2 YFSETQ come from the germline V gene.

The CDR3 DNA reads TGTGCCATCGGGGGGACAGGGGGAACCTACGAGCAGTACTTC. Translated, it gives CAIGGTGGTYEQYF. The chain couples TRBV10-3 to TRBJ2-7; 11 bases are shared with TRBD1. Germline lookup yields CDR1 ENHRY and CDR2 SYGVKD. V shed 8 bases, J shed 2 bases, and the junction held 5 bases outside the gene matches. There are 14 residues in the CDR3.

CDR3 DNA sequence: TGTGCCAGCACCCCAACTAGACTAGCTGGTGAGCAGTACTTC. This codes for CASTPTRLAGEQYF. V and J are TRBV2 and TRBJ2-7; 7 bases are a match to TRBD2. CDR1 and CDR2 (germline): SNHLY, FYNNEI. J was trimmed by 7 bases and V by 7 bases; bases with no gene match: 13. CDR3 length: 14 residues.

The V and J genes are TRBV5-1 and TRBJ2-7; tentative D call: TRBD1 (5 bases). The CDR3 is 14 residues long. V dropped 4 bases and J dropped 5 bases, with 16 bases sitting between them. Germline V gene data show CDR1 as SGHRS and CDR2 as YFSETQ. CDR3 sequence: CASSQRQGFDEQYF. CDR3 nucleotides: TGCGCCAGCAGCCAAAGGCAGGGTTTCGACGAGCAGTACTTC.

J is TRBJ1-5 and V is TRBV6-1; TRBD1 is a possible D gene (5 bases). V lost 6 bases and J lost 3, with 15 bases in between. Germline CDR1 reads MNHNS; CDR2 reads SASEGT. The CDR3 has 15 residues. CDR3 residues: CASSSGTPNNQPQHF. The CDR3 DNA follows: TGTGCCAGCAGCTCAGGGACGCCGAACAATCAGCCCCAGCATTTT.

This clone was seen once. The genes are TRBV2 and TRBJ2-2; D call uncertain. CDR3 length: 14 amino acids. The V end lost 4 bases, the J end lost 6 bases, and 12 bases lay between the germline ends. Germline CDR1 is SNHLY and CDR2 is FYNNEI. CDR3 loop: CASSVSGRAGELFF. In DNA, the CDR3 is TGTGCCAGCAGTGTTTCTGGTAGGGCCGGGGAGCTGTTTTTT.